The T cell receptor beta chain described here comes from a study of control samples from healthy donors and cancer patients. Sequencing was performed with immunoSEQ multiplex PCR; in TCRdb, only in-frame clones are kept and a portion is missing. The sample lists about 250,000 clones, roughly four fifths occurring once. The CDR3 length is 11 residues. V dropped 6 bases and J dropped 2 bases, with 5 bases sitting between them. Germline V CDR1 and CDR2: MNHEY, SMNVEV (reference sequence). Material: PBMCs. The chain links TRBV27 to TRBJ2-7; D unresolved. This sequence was found in a woman aged 55-69 years with lung cancer. In DNA, the CDR3 is TGTGCCAGCAGAACTCCCTACGAGCAGTACTTC. This sequence encodes CASRTPYEQYF.